The text below deals with one T cell receptor (beta chain). It has no known antigen specificity. No clone much larger than this one lies a single base away; base qualities are absent. The data are from a study of T cell repertoires and leukemia-associated antigens (dated by TCRdb to 2018 to 2020). As for the study more broadly: Each sample yielded about 5.1 to 7 million read pairs and roughly 3 to 5.0 million effective reads, approximately 15 million effective reads overall. In vitro peptide stimulation of healthy T cells was used with the aim of identifying the antigen recognized by a TCR Vbeta21 clone previously found in CML patients. Study-wide findings and limitations: Across the four groups, there were no significant differences in the numbers of Vbeta genes (about 58), Jbeta genes (over 12), VDJ rearrangements, or unique CDR3s. The antigen specificity and function of the expanded clones were not directly tested and needed further investigation.

CD3+ T cells were initially rested overnight at 2.5 million to 3 million cells/mL in RPMI 1640 lacking fetal bovine serum. MACS immunomagnetic beads were used according to the manufacturer's instructions to isolate CD3+ T cells from PBMCs. Cut back by 10 bases and 8 bases, the V and J ends lie 14 bases apart. Via the germline V gene, CDR1 is SNHLY and CDR2 FYNNEI. The CDR3 holds 11 amino acids from the cysteine to the phenylalanine. Of the read, only the CDR3 DNA is kept; its 33 bases are in frame from base 1. TRIzol reagent was used to extract total RNA from the cultured T cells. 5' rapid amplification of cDNA ends (5'RACE) was used to amplify TCRbeta libraries from RNA. Before sequencing, library concentration and integrity were assessed using Qubit, an Agilent instrument, and quantitative PCR. Sequencing of qualified libraries was performed on Illumina HiSeq or MiSeq by a commercial service provider. In the paper's pipeline: MiXCR version 1.8.2 was used to identify TCR sequences in each sample. For a clone to be considered qualified, a CDR3 longer than four amino acids, an in-frame nucleotide length, and the absence of a stop codon were required. An effective read was defined as a read containing the complete CDR3 structure. RT-PCR with 24 Vbeta primers, GeneScan spectratyping, and Sanger sequencing were used to validate the expanded clones. TCRdb itself trimmed the public reads at Q25 with fastp, ran MiXCR and retained productive beta chains. Rows merge per CDR3 protein into single entries with the most common DNA and genes. The V and J calls reflect TCRdb's pipeline rather than the authors' work. This sample gives 12,000 or so distinct CDR3 sequences in total; about 41% of them show up just once. 33% of the sample is taken by the ten largest.

The sequenced sample consisted of CD3+ T cells sorted from blood and cultured. The receptor was isolated from a female donor in good health. The V gene is TRBV2 and the J gene is TRBJ1-2, with no D gene named confidently. The sequence in DNA is TGTGCCACCCGGTTGGTTCGAGGCTACACCTTC. This encodes CATRLVRGYTF.